The 25 T cell receptor beta chains below were found in one sample sequenced in a study of regulatory T cells in long-lasting Graves disease. This sample's time point: newly diagnosed GD, antithyroid drugs for less than 3 months. Construction of the TCR library relied on RNA isolated from PBMCs. Arm-PCR with iRepertoire HTBI primers amplified the CDR3 regions for these TCR beta libraries. TCRdb re-derived calls from the multiplex PCR reads in MiXCR, one entry per CDR3 protein. The sample lists about 500,000 distinct CDR3 sequences; roughly 15% were seen once. The data also belong to a second study, concerning T cells in Graves' hyperthyroidism and ophthalmopathy.

The source was peripheral blood mononuclear cells (PBMCs), collected at new diagnosis, from a patient treated with antithyroid drugs. Receptors were obtained from a man aged 35 to 55 with Graves disease.

This clonotype has a count of ten or more. One end of the junction is discordant with germline, which a read error may explain. The V gene is TRBV5-1, the J gene TRBJ2-1; 7 bases agree with TRBD1. This CDR3 region has 15 residues. Looked up from germline, CDR1 is SGHRS and CDR2 is YFSETQ. CDR3 sequence: CASSLVRGLYNEQFF. DNA of the CDR3: TGTGCCAGCAGCTTGGTCAGGGGGTTATACAATGAGCAGTTCTTC.

This clonotype has ten or more counts. V gene TRBV27 combines with J gene TRBJ2-1; 11 bases map to TRBD1. The trim removed 3 bases at V and 8 bases at J, leaving 3 bases unmatched. The germline V gene has CDR1 MNHEY and CDR2 SMNVEV (reference sequence). The CDR3 extends over 14 amino acids. The CDR3 spells CASSLQDRGHEQFF. The CDR3 DNA reads as TGTGCCAGCAGTTTGCAGGACAGGGGGCATGAGCAGTTCTTC.

This clonotype showed up just a few times. The V and J genes are TRBV7-3 and TRBJ2-5, with TRBD2 matching 8 bases. The CDR3 runs 14 residues. V was clipped by 3 bases and J by 1 base; unmatched bases: 1. The germline gives CDR1 SGHTA, CDR2 FQGTGA. CDR3 bases: TGTGCCAGCAGCTTTAGCGGGACCCAAGAGACCCAGTACTTC. Protein product: CASSFSGTQETQYF.

The gene calls are TRBV6-1 and TRBJ2-4; 9 positions agree with TRBD2. J was trimmed by 0 bases and V by 4 bases; bases with no gene match: 4. The CDR3 runs 16 residues. Germline V gene data show CDR1 as MNHNS and CDR2 as SASEGT. The CDR3 DNA sequence: TGTGCCAGCAGTGGAGCTAGCGGGATAGCCAAAAACATTCAGTACTTC. It yields the protein CASSGASGIAKNIQYF.

This clonotype was seen repeatedly, ten times or more. The chain carries TRBV9 and TRBJ1-2; D gene uncertain. CDR1 and CDR2 (germline): SGDLS, YYNGEE. The CDR3 length is 14 residues. V was trimmed by 4 bases and J by 0 bases, leaving 10 bases between them. The CDR3 nucleotides are TGTGCCAGCAGCCCCAGGAGAGCTAACTATGGCTACACCTTC. Amino acid sequence: CASSPRRANYGYTF.

At least ten counts were recorded for this clonotype. The CDR3 nucleotides read TGCAGCGCCGTCCGGGGACAAGAGACCCAGTACTTC. This sequence encodes CSAVRGQETQYF. The chain is built from TRBV29-1 and TRBJ2-5, with D possibly TRBD2 on 5 matching bases. Between the trimmed V and J ends, which lost 7 bases and 2 bases, there was a span of 11 bases. The CDR3 has 12 residues. In germline, CDR1 is SQVTM, CDR2 ANQGSEA.

A note on this clonotype: A much larger clone differs by one base, so this may be a read error. This rearrangement joins TRBV7-9 to TRBJ2-7, with a weak D call TRBD2 (5 bases). The ends were cut back, 5 bases at V and 1 base at J, with 15 bases in the middle. The CDR3 is 15 residues long. Germline V gene sequence: CDR1 SEHNR, CDR2 FQNEAQ (reference sequence). This CDR3 is CASSTPGELSYEQYF. The CDR3 nucleotides are TGTGCCAGCAGCACACCCGGGGAGTTGTCCTACGAGCAGTACTTC. Complete variable domain (other parts from reference TRBV7-9 and TRBJ2-7): DTGVSQNPRHKITKRGQNVTFRCDPISEHNRLYWYRQTLGQGPEFLTYFQNEAQLEKSRLLSDRFSAERPKGSFSTLEIQRTEQGDSAMYLCASSTPGELSYEQYFGPGTRLTVT.

This clonotype turned up a few times. The V and J genes are TRBV12-5 and TRBJ1-2, with D unclear. The ends were cut back, 1 base at V and 3 bases at J, with 6 bases in the middle. The germline V gene has CDR1 LGHNT and CDR2 FRNRAP. The CDR3 length is 13 residues. CDR3 sequence reads: CASGLAQYYGYTF. CDR3 DNA sequence: TGTGCTAGTGGTTTGGCGCAGTACTATGGCTACACCTTC.

The chain links TRBV28 to TRBJ2-2, with 8 bases lining up with TRBD1. This CDR3 has 15 residues. The J segment lost 3 bases and the V segment lost 6 bases, leaving 6 bases of the junction unmatched. Germline V gene data show CDR1 as MDHEN and CDR2 as SYDVKM. CDR3 coding DNA: TGTGCCAGCAGCCGGGACAGGCCCTACACCGGGGAGCTGTTTTTT. This codes for CASSRDRPYTGELFF.

This clonotype was observed at least ten times. The chain employs TRBV20-1 and TRBJ2-7; 7 bases are a match to TRBD1. J lost 5 bases, V lost 1 base, and 17 bases had no gene match. The germline V gene encodes CDR1 DFQATT and CDR2 SNEGSKA (reference sequence). This CDR3 region has 17 residues. CDR3 in DNA: TGCAGTGCTAGAGGACAGGGCCGGAATTTGGCTTCGGACGAGCAGTACTTC. This gives the protein CSARGQGRNLASDEQYF.

This clonotype was seen at least ten times. This chain links TRBV28 with TRBJ2-3; D is perhaps TRBD2 (6 bases). This CDR3 contains 14 residues. The V gene's germline CDR1 is MDHEN and CDR2 SYDVKM. V shed 4 bases and J shed 2 bases, with 10 bases lying between them. CDR3 in amino acids: CASSSGTPTDTQYF. The CDR3 nucleotides read TGTGCCAGCAGTTCCGGGACTCCCACAGATACGCAGTATTTT.

There are many counts of this clonotype. V gene TRBV29-1 combines with J gene TRBJ2-3; D is perhaps TRBD1 (6 bases). CDR1 SQVTM and CDR2 ANQGSEA come from the germline V gene. The CDR3 covers 13 residues. Trimming shortened V by 7 bases and J by 1 base, and 12 bases separated the two germline ends. CDR3 in amino acids: CSALPGGTDTQYF. Here the CDR3 DNA reads TGCAGCGCCCTGCCAGGGGGCACAGATACGCAGTATTTT.

This clonotype was seen many times. CDR3 residues: CASSSPGQGMDGYTF. The CDR3 bases are TGTGCCAGCAGTTCCCCGGGACAGGGTATGGATGGCTACACCTTC. The rearrangement uses TRBV28 and TRBJ1-2; the match to TRBD1 covers 9 bases. The CDR3 spans 15 residues. Germline V lookup: CDR1 MDHEN, CDR2 SYDVKM. V was clipped by 4 bases and J by 6 bases; unmatched bases: 9.

The table lists this clonotype with many counts. V is TRBV5-1 and J is TRBJ2-7, with unresolved D. Between the trimmed V and J ends, which lost 0 bases and 1 base, there was a span of 11 bases. Per germline, CDR1 SGHRS and CDR2 YFSETQ. The CDR3 consists of 15 residues. CDR3: CASSLESGGSYEQYF. As DNA, the CDR3 is TGCGCCAGCAGCTTGGAGTCAGGCGGTTCCTACGAGCAGTACTTC.

This clonotype has only a few counts. V and J are TRBV30 and TRBJ2-1, with 9 bases that match TRBD1. V lost 4 bases to trimming and J lost 2 bases; unmatched junction nucleotides: 9. CDR1 GTSNPN and CDR2 SVGIG come from the germline V gene (reference sequence). The CDR3 consists of 16 residues. The CDR3 is CAWIGNRDRAYNEQFF. CDR3 bases: TGTGCCTGGATTGGAAACCGGGACAGGGCCTACAATGAGCAGTTCTTC.

The chain couples TRBV7-3 to TRBJ2-7; D might be TRBD2 (5 bases). CDR1 is SGHTA and CDR2 is FQGTGA in the germline V gene. Trimming removed 5 bases from V and 1 base from J, with 15 bases in between. This CDR3 contains 15 residues. CDR3 amino acids: CASSPNGRRSYEQYF. The CDR3 DNA sequence: TGTGCCAGCAGCCCAAATGGGCGGAGGTCCTACGAGCAGTACTTC.

In its sample, this clonotype was seen a few times. The rearrangement uses TRBV15 and TRBJ1-1; no clear D gene. This CDR3 is 16 amino acids long. The ends were cut back, 0 bases at V and 3 bases at J, with 14 bases in the middle. CDR1 is LNHNV and CDR2 is YYDKDF in the germline V gene (reference sequence). CDR3 bases: TGTGCCACCAGCAGAGATCGGATAGGGAGGGACACTGAAGCTTTCTTT. Encoded protein: CATSRDRIGRDTEAFF.

In this sample, this clonotype turned up many times. The chain carries TRBV20-1 and TRBJ2-3, with D possibly being TRBD2 (6 bases). V lost 6 bases and J lost 4, with 17 bases in between. Per germline, CDR1 DFQATT and CDR2 SNEGSKA (reference sequence). The CDR3 contains 14 residues. The CDR3 region has the DNA TGCAGTGCCGAGGAGGGCCAGTTCCCAGATACGCAGTATTTT. Translated, it gives CSAEEGQFPDTQYF.

Note on this clonotype: A much larger clone lies one base from this, so it may be a read error. V gene TRBV4-1 combines with J gene TRBJ2-5; 7 bases map to TRBD1. J was trimmed by 4 bases and V by 7 bases; bases with no gene match: 12. This CDR3 is built from 15 residues. Germline assignment: CDR1 MGHRA and CDR2 YSYEKL. CDR3 region: CASTLTDRVTETQYF. In DNA form, the CDR3 reads TGCGCCAGCACCCTTACCGACAGGGTTACAGAGACCCAGTACTTC.

The rearrangement uses TRBV27 and TRBJ2-2, with 8 bases lining up with TRBD2. The germline CDR1 and CDR2 sequences are MNHEY and SMNVEV (reference sequence). J lost 0 bases, V lost 4 bases, and 10 bases had no gene match. This CDR3 comprises 18 residues. CDR3 loop: CASSSFHGLAANTGELFF. CDR3 sequence (DNA): TGTGCCAGCAGTTCCTTCCACGGACTAGCCGCGAACACCGGGGAGCTGTTTTTT.

This clonotype has only a few counts. J is TRBJ2-3 and V is TRBV4-1, with a tentative D call TRBD1 (7 bases). V was pared by 1 base and J by 2 bases, with 13 bases between. From germline, CDR1 is MGHRA and CDR2 YSYEKL. The CDR3 extends over 16 amino acids. The CDR3 sequence: CASSQVQGGNTDTQYF. The CDR3 DNA follows: TGCGCCAGCAGCCAAGTCCAGGGGGGCAACACAGATACGCAGTATTTT.

This clonotype was detected ten times or more. The chain uses TRBV11-3 and TRBJ2-3; 10 bases are shared with TRBD2. The CDR3 is made up of 16 amino acids. The trim removed 1 base at V and 2 bases at J, leaving 3 bases unmatched. The germline CDR1 and CDR2 sequences are SGHNT and YENEEA. The CDR3 protein is CASSLVLAGVTDTQYF. CDR3 DNA: TGTGCCAGCAGCTTAGTTCTAGCGGGAGTCACAGATACGCAGTATTTT.

V is TRBV5-1 and J is TRBJ2-1; 12 positions agree with TRBD2. Trimming took 3 bases from V and 2 from J; bases not matched to a gene: 3. The CDR3 has 16 residues. The germline V gene has CDR1 SGHRS and CDR2 YFSETQ. CDR3 region: CASSWGLAGPYNEQFF. The CDR3 region has the DNA TGCGCCAGCAGCTGGGGACTAGCGGGCCCCTACAATGAGCAGTTCTTC.

To note about this clonotype: A read error may be the cause here, since a much bigger clone is one base away. The CDR3 here is CASGLGTGGESPLHF. The CDR3 DNA is TGCGCCAGCGGCTTGGGGACAGGGGGCGAATCACCCCTCCACTTT. The genes are TRBV5-1 and TRBJ1-6, with 12 bases matching TRBD1. Germline V CDR1 and CDR2: SGHRS, YFSETQ. CDR3 length: 15 amino acids.

V usage is TRBV6-5 and J usage is TRBJ1-1, with D possibly being TRBD1 (5 bases). The CDR3 is made up of 15 amino acids. The V gene's germline CDR1 is MNHEY and CDR2 SVGAGI. The V end was cut by 4 bases, the J end by 6 bases, with 18 bases between. Here the CDR3 reads CASSSLRALISEAFF. The CDR3 DNA is TGTGCCAGCAGTTCCCTCAGGGCATTGATTTCTGAAGCTTTCTTT.